This T cell receptor beta chain was obtained from a study of T cell repertoires in cytomegalovirus infection. As for the study in general: Through public TCR beta signatures, both CMV infection and matching HLA type were indicated. Findings and limits, study-wide: CMV-specific TCR beta clonotypes restricted by HLA-C dominated the ex vivo response.

TCRdb re-called the reads through MiXCR, storing one row per CDR3 protein. The table includes approximately 770,000 distinct CDR3 sequences, almost 30% detected once. To note about this clonotype: Its antigen is undetermined.

Germline V gives CDR1 MNHEY, CDR2 SVGEGT. Losses at the gene ends were 2 bases for V and 3 bases for J; bases not matched to a gene: 5. The CDR3 contains 15 residues. This chain connects TRBV6-2 or TRBV6-3 to TRBJ2-3; TRBD2 matches 7 bases. This material consisted of cultured CD8+ T cells from PBMCs, taken from culture after CMV antigen stimulation. The receptor comes from a human donor in good health (CMV status not recorded). Some clones in this sample may be carry-over from other donors' samples. The DNA of the CDR3 is TGTGCCAGCAGTTACACGGGAGGTAGGACAGATACGCAGTATTTT. As protein: CASSYTGGRTDTQYF.